This T cell receptor (beta chain) emerged from a study of T cell repertoires in cytomegalovirus infection. Notes on the study in general: In two of eight donors, the top clonotype was HLA-C-restricted CMV-specific.

V shed 3 bases, J shed 1 base, and the junction held 19 bases outside the gene matches. In germline, CDR1 is MGHRA, CDR2 YSYEKL. The CDR3 consists of 21 residues. MiXCR, applied by TCRdb to the reads, yields one record per CDR3 protein. The table records around 210,000 distinct CDR3 sequences, approximately 7% of them present only once. The table lists this clonotype with a few counts. The antigen remains undetermined. The sample consisted of PBMCs. The source of this sequence is a human donor in good health (CMV status not recorded). Some clones in this sample may be carry-over from other donors' samples. This chain joins TRBV4-1 and TRBJ1-1, with 11 bases identical to TRBD1. In DNA, the CDR3 is TGCGCCAGCAGCCAGGATTCTCCCCGGGACAGGGGGGTCGGAGGGAACACTGAAGCTTTCTTT. The encoded protein is CASSQDSPRDRGVGGNTEAFF.